This TCR beta chain was profiled in a study of PD-1 blockade in classical Hodgkin lymphoma. Libraries were prepared by immunoSEQ multiplex PCR; TCRdb keeps only in-frame clonotypes and omits some of them. The table records approximately 23,000 clones, more than 90% of them present only once. Germline V gives CDR1 LNHDA, CDR2 SQIVND (reference sequence). This CDR3 is 13 amino acids long. Trimming cost V 2 bases and J 12 bases, with 16 bases left between them. Indicated time point: newly diagnosed, previously untreated cHL patient sample. CD4+ T cells were purified from thawed PBMCs by magnetic negative selection.

The sequenced sample consisted of CD4+ T cells from blood. V usage is TRBV19 and J usage is TRBJ1-2, with D tentatively TRBD1 (6 bases). The source is a human donor with classical Hodgkin lymphoma. The CDR3 reads CASSINQGRVHTF. The CDR3 DNA sequence: TGTGCCAGTAGTATAAACCAGGGGAGAGTCCACACCTTC. Together with reference TRBV19 and TRBJ1-2, the CDR3 gives the full variable domain: DGGITQSPKYLFRKEGQNVTLSCEQNLNHDAMYWYRQDPGQGLRLIYYSQIVNDFQKGDIAEGYSVSREKKESFPLTVTSAQKNPTAFYLCASSINQGRVHTFGSGTRLTVV.